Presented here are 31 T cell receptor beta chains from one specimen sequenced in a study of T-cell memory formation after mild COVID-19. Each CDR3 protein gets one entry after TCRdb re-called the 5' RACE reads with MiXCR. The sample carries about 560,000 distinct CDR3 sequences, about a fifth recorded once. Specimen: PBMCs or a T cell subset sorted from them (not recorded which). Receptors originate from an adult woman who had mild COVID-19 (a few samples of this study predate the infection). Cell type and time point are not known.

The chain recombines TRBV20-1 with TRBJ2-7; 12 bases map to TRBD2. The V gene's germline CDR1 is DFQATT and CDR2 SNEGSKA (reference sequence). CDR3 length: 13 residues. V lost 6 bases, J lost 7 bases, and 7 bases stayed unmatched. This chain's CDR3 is CSARLAGAREQYF. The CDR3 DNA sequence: TGCAGTGCCAGACTAGCGGGGGCCCGGGAGCAGTACTTC.

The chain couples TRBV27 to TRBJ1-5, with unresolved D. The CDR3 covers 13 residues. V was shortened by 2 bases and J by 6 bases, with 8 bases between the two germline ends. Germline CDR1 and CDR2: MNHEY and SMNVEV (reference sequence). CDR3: CASSLGISQPQHF. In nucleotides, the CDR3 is TGTGCCAGCAGTTTAGGTATAAGTCAGCCCCAGCATTTT.

The DNA of the CDR3 is TGTGCCAGCAGACCCGGGACTAGCGGCATCTACAATGAGCAGTTCTTC. Translation gives CASRPGTSGIYNEQFF. This chain links TRBV6-1 with TRBJ2-1; 11 nucleotides line up with TRBD2. The CDR3 runs to 16 residues. Germline V gives CDR1 MNHNS, CDR2 SASEGT. Trimming at V came to 6 bases and at J to 3 bases, leaving 7 bases not matched to a gene.

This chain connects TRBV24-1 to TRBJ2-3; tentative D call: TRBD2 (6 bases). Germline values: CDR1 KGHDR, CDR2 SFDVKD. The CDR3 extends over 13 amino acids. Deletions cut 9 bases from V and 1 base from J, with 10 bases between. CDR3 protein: CATSGLRTDTQYF. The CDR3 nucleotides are TGTGCCACCTCGGGACTCCGCACAGATACGCAGTATTTT.

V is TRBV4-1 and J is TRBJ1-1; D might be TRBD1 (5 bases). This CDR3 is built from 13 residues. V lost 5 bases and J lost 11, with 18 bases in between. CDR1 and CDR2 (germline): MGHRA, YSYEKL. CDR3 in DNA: TGCGCCAGCAGCTCTATAGGGAGGGGAGAGGCTTTCTTT. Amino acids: CASSSIGRGEAFF.

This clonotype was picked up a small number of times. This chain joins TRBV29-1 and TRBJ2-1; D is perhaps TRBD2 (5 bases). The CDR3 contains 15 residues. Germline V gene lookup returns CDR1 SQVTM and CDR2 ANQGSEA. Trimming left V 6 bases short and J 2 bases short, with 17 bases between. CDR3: CSVGSGVITYNEQFF. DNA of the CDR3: TGCAGCGTCGGAAGCGGAGTGATCACCTACAATGAGCAGTTCTTC.

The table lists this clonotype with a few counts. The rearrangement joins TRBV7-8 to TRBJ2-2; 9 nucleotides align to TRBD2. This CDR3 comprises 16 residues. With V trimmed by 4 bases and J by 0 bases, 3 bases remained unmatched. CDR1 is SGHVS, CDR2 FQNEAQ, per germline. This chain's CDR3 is CASSSAGGTNTGELFF. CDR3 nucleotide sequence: TGTGCCAGCAGCTCCGCGGGGGGGACGAACACCGGGGAGCTGTTTTTT. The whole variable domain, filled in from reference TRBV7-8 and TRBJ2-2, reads GAGVSQSPRYKVAKRGQDVALRCDPISGHVSLFWYQQALGQGPEFLTYFQNEAQLDKSGLPSDRFFAERPEGSVSTLKIQRTQQEDSAVYLCASSSAGGTNTGELFFGEGSRLTVL.

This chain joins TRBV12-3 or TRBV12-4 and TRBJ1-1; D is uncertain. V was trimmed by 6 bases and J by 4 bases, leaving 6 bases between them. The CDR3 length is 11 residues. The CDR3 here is CASRVATEAFF. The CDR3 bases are TGTGCCAGCAGGGTGGCCACTGAAGCTTTCTTT.

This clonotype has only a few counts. Written as DNA, the CDR3 is TGCGCCAGCAGAAATCCAGCCACAGATACGCAGTATTTT. Its protein is CASRNPATDTQYF. This chain connects TRBV5-1 to TRBJ2-3; D is unclear. This CDR3 comprises 13 residues. Germline CDR1 SGHRS, CDR2 YFSETQ. Trimming took 5 bases from V and 2 from J, leaving 9 bases between them.

The CDR3, as DNA: TGTGCCAGCAGCTCCGCGACAGGGATAAACACTGAAGCTTTCTTT. Translated, it gives CASSSATGINTEAFF. The gene calls are TRBV7-6 and TRBJ1-1; 7 nucleotides match TRBD1. The V segment lost 4 bases and the J segment 2 bases; nucleotides outside the gene matches: 7. The germline V gene has CDR1 SGHVS and CDR2 FNYEAQ. This CDR3 has 15 amino acids. Full variable domain (rest looked up from reference TRBV7-6 and TRBJ1-1): GAGVSQSPRYKVTKRGQDVALRCDPISGHVSLYWYRQALGQGPEFLTYFNYEAQQDKSGLPNDRFSAERPEGSISTLTIQRTEQRDSAMYRCASSSATGINTEAFFGQGTRLTVV.

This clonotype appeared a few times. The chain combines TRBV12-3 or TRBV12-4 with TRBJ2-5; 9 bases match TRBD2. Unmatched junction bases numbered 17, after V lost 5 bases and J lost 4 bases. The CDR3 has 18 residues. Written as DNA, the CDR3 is TGTGCCAGCAGTAACCAGCGGGGGGCGAGGTTGTCAGGAGAGACCCAGTACTTC. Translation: CASSNQRGARLSGETQYF.

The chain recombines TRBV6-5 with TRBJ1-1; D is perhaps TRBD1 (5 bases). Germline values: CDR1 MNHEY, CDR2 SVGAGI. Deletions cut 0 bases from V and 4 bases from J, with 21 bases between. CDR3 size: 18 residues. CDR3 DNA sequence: TGTGCCAGCAGTTACTCCCCGGGGGAATGGGGCCTGACCACTGAAGCTTTCTTT. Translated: CASSYSPGEWGLTTEAFF.

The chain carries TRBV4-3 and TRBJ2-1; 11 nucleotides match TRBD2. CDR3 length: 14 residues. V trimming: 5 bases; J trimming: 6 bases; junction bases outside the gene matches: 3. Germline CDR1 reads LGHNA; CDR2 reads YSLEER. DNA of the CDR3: TGCGCCAGCAGCTGGCTAGCGGGAGGCAATGAGCAGTTCTTC. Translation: CASSWLAGGNEQFF.

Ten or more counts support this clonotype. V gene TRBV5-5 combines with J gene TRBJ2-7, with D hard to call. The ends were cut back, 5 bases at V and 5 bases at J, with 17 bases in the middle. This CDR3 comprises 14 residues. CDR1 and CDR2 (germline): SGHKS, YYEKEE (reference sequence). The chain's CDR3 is CASRYTPSMDEQYF. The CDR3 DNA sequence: TGTGCCAGCAGGTATACCCCTAGTATGGACGAGCAGTACTTC.

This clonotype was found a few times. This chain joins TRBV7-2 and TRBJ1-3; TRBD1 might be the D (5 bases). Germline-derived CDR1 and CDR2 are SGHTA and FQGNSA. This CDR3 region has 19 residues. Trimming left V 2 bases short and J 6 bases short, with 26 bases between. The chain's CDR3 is CASSLRDGAPMKPVNTIYF. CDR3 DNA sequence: TGTGCCAGCAGCTTAAGGGACGGAGCCCCAATGAAGCCTGTAAACACCATATATTTT.

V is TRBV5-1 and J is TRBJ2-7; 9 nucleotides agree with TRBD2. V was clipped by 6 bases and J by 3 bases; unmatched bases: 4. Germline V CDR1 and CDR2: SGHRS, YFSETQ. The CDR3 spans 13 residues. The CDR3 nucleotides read TGCGCCAGCAAGGGACTAGCCAGCTACGAGCAGTACTTC. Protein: CASKGLASYEQYF.

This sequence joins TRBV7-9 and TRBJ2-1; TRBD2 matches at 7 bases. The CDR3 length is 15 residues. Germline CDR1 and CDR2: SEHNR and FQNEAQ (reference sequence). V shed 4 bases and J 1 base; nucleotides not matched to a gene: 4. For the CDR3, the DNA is TGTGCCAGCAGCTCCCATAGCGGGTCCTACAATGAGCAGTTCTTC. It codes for CASSSHSGSYNEQFF.

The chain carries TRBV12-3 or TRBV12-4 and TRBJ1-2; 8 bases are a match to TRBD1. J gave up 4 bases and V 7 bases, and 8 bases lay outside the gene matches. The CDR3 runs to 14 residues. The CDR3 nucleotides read TGTGCCAGCACTCAAGGACAGGGCCCCTATGGCTACACCTTC. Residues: CASTQGQGPYGYTF.

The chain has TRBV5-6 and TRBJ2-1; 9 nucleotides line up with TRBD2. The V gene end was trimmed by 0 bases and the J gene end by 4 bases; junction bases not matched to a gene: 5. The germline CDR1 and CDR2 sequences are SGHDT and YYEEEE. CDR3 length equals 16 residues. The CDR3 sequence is CASSLGGGGDYNEQFF. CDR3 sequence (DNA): TGTGCCAGCAGCTTGGGAGGCGGGGGGGATTACAATGAGCAGTTCTTC.

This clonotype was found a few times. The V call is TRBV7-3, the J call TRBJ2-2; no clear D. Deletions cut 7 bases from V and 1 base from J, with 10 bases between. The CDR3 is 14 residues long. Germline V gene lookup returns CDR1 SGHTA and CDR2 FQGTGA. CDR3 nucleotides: TGTGCCAGCAAGAGCGAGGTGAACACCGGGGAGCTGTTTTTT. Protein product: CASKSEVNTGELFF.

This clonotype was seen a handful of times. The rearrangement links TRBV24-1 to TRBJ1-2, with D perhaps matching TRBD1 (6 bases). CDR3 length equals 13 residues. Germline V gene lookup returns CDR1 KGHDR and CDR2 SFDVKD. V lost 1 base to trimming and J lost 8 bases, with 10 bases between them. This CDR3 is CATSDLTGKGYTF. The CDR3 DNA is TGTGCCACCAGTGATTTAACAGGGAAGGGCTACACCTTC.

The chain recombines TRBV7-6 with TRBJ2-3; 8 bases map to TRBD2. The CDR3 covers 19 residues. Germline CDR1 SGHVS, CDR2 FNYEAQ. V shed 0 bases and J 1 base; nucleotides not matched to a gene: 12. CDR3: CASSLAYQRGTSGTDTQYF. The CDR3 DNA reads TGTGCCAGCAGCTTAGCATACCAGCGGGGGACTTCTGGCACAGATACGCAGTATTTT.

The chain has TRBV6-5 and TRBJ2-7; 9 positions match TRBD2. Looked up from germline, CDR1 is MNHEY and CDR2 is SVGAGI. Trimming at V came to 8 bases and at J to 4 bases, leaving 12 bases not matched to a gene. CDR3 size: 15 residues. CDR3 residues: CASGNSGSTGYEQYF. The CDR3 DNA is TGTGCCAGCGGAAATAGCGGGAGCACCGGGTACGAGCAGTACTTC.

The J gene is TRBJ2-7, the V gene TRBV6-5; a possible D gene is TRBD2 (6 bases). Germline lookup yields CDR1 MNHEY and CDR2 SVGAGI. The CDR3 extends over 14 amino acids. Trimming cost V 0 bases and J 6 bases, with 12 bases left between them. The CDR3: CASSYSVSGGEQYF. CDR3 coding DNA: TGTGCCAGCAGTTACTCGGTGTCCGGGGGCGAGCAGTACTTC.

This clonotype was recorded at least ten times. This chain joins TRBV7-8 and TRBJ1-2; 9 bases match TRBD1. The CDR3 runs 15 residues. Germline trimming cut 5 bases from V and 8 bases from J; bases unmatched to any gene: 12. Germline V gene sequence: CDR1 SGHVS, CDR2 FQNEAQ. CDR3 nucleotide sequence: TGTGCCAGCAGCCCCATGGGACAGGGAACGGGGGGCTACACCTTC. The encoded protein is CASSPMGQGTGGYTF. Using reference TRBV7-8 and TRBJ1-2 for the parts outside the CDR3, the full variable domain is GAGVSQSPRYKVAKRGQDVALRCDPISGHVSLFWYQQALGQGPEFLTYFQNEAQLDKSGLPSDRFFAERPEGSVSTLKIQRTQQEDSAVYLCASSPMGQGTGGYTFGSGTRLTVV.

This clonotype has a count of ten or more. The CDR3 region has the DNA TGTGCCAGCAGCCAAGATTACCTACCCTACGAGCAGTACTTC. It specifies CASSQDYLPYEQYF. The chain employs TRBV3-1 and TRBJ2-7; no clear D gene. V lost 0 bases and J 2 bases, leaving 8 bases between the germline ends. The CDR3 contains 14 residues. Per germline, CDR1 LGHDT and CDR2 YNNKEL (reference sequence).

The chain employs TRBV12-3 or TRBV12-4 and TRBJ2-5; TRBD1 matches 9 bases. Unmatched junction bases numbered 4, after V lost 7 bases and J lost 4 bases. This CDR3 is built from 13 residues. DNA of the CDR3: TGTGCCAGCACCCTGACAGGGGGAGAGACCCAGTACTTC. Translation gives CASTLTGGETQYF.

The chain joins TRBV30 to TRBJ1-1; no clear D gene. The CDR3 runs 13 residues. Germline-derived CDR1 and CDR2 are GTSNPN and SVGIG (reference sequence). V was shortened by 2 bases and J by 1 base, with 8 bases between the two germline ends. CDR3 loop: CAWSHTRNTEAFF. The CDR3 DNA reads TGTGCCTGGAGTCACACAAGGAACACTGAAGCTTTCTTT.

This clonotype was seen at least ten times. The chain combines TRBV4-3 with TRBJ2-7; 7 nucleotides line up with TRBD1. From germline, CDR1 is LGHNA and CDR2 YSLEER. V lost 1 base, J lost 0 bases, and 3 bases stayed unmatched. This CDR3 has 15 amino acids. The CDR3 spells CASSQGTGRSYEQYF. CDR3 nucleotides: TGCGCCAGCAGCCAAGGGACAGGCCGCTCCTACGAGCAGTACTTC.

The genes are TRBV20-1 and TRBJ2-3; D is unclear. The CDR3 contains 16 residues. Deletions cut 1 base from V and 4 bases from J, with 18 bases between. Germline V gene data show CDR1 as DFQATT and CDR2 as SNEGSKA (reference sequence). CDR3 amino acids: CSARVSSPKFPDTQYF. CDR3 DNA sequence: TGCAGTGCTAGAGTGAGCTCCCCTAAATTTCCAGATACGCAGTATTTT.

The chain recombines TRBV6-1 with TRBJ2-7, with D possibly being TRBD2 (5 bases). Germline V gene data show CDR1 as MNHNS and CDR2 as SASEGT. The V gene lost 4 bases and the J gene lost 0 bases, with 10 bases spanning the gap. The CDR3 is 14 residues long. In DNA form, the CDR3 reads TGTGCCAGCAGTGTAGGACTGAGCTCCTACGAGCAGTACTTC. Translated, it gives CASSVGLSSYEQYF.